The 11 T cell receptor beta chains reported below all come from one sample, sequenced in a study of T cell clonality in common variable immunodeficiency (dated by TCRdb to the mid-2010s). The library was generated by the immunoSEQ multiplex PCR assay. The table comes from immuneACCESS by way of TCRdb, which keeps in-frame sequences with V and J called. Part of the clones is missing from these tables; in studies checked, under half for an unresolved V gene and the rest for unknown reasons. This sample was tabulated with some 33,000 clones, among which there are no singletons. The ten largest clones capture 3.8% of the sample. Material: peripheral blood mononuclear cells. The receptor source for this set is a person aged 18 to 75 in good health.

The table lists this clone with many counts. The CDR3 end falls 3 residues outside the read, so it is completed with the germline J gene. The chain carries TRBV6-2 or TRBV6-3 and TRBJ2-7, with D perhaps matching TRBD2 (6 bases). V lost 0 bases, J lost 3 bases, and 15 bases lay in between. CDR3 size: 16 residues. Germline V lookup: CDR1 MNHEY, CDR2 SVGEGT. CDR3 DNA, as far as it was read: TGTGCCAGCAGTTACTCGAAAGGGACTGGCTTCTACGAG. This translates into CASSYSKGTGFYE. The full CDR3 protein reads CASSYSKGTGFYEQYF.

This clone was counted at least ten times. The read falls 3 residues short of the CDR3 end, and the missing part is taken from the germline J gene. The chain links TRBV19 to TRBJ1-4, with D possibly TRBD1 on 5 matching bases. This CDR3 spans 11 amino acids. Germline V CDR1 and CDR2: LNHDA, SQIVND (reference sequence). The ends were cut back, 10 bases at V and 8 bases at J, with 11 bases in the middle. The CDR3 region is CATDSGEKLFF. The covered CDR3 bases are TGTGCCACAGACAGTGGCGAAAAA. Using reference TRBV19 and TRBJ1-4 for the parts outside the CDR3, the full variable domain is DGGITQSPKYLFRKEGQNVTLSCEQNLNHDAMYWYRQDPGQGLRLIYYSQIVNDFQKGDIAEGYSVSREKKESFPLTVTSAQKNPTAFYLCATDSGEKLFFGSGTQLSVL.

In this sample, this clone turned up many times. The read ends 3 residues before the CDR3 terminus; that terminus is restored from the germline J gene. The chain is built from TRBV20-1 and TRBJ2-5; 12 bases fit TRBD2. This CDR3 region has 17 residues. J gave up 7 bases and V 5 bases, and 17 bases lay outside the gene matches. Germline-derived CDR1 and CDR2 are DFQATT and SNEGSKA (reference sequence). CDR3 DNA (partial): TGCAGTGCTCGCCGACTAGCGGGGGTGCTTGGTGTGACGACC. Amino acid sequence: CSARRLAGVLGVTT. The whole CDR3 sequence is CSARRLAGVLGVTTQYF.

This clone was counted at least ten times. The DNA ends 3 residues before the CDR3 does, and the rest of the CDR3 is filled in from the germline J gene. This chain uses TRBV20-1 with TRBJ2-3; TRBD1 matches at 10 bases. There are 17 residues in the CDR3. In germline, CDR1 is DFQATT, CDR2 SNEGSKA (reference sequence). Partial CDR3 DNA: TGCAGTGCTAGACTGCGACCTTGGACAGGGGGGGATCAGCCG. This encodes CSARLRPWTGGDQP. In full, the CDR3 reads CSARLRPWTGGDQPQYF.

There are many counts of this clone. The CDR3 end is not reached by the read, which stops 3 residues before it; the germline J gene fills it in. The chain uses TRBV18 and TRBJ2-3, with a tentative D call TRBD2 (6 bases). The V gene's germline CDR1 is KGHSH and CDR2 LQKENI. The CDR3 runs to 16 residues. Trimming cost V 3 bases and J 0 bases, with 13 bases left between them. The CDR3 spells CASSPQRATSTDTQYF. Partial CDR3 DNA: TGTGCCAGCTCACCCCAGCGGGCAACTAGCACAGATACG.

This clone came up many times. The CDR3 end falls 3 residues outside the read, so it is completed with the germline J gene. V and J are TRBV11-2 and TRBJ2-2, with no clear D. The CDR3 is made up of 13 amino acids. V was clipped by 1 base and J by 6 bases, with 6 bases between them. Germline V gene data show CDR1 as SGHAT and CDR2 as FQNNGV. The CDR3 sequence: CASSLGRPGELFF. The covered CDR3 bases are TGTGCCAGCAGCTTAGGGCGGCCCGGGGAG. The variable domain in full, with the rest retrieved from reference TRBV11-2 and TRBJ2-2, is EAGVAQSPRYKIIEKRQSVAFWCNPISGHATLYWYQQILGQGPKLLIQFQNNGVVDDSQLPKDRFSAERLKGVDSTLKIQPAKLEDSAVYLCASSLGRPGELFFGEGSRLTVL.

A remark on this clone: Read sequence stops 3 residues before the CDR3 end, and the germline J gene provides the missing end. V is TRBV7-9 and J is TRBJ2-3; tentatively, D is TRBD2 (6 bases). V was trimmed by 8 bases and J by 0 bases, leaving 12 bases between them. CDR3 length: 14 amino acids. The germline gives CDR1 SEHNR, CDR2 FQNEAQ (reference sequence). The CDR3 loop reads CASRRAGSTDTQYF. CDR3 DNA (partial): TGTGCCAGCCGACGAGCGGGTAGCACAGATACG.

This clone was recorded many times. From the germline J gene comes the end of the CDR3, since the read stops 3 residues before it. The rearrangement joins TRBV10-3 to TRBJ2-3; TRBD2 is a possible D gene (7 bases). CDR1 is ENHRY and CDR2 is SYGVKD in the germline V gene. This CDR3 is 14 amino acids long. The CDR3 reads CAISEVSGEGTQYF. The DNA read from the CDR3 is TGTGCCATCAGTGAGGTCTCAGGGGAGGGGACG.

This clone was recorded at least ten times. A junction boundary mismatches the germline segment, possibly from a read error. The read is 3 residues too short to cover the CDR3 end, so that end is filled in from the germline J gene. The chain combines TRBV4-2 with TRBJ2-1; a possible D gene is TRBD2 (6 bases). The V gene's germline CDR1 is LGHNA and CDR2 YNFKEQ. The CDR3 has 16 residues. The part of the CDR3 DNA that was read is TGCGCCAGCAGCCTCGCCCACCGGGACTGGGCAAATGAG. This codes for CASSLAHRDWANE. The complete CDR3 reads CASSLAHRDWANEQFF.

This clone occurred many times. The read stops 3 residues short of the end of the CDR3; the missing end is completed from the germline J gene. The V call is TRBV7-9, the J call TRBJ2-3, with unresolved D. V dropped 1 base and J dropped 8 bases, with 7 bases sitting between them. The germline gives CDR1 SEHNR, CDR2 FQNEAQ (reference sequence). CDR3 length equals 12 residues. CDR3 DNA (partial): TGTGCCAGCAGCTTAGTAGGGCGTACG. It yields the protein CASSLVGRT. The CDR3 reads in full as CASSLVGRTQYF.

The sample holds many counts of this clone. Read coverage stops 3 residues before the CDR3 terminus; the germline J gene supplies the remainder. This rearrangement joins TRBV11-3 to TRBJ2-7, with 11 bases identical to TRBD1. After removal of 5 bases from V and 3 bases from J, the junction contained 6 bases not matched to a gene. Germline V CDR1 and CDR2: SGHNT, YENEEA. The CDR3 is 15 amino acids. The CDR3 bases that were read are TGTGCCAGCAGCGCCGGGACAGGGGGGATCTACGAG. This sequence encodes CASSAGTGGIYE. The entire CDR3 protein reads CASSAGTGGIYEQYF. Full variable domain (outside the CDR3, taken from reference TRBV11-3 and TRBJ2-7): EAGVVQSPRYKIIEKKQPVAFWCNPISGHNTLYWYLQNLGQGPELLIRYENEEAVDDSQLPKDRFSAERLKGVDSTLKIQPAELGDSAVYLCASSAGTGGIYEQYFGPGTRLTVT.